Below, 28 T cell receptor beta chains from the same sample are listed, as sequenced in a study of CD8 T cells in Susac syndrome. After extraction with the RNeasy kit, about 0.5 to 1 ug of the RNA was reverse transcribed using random hexamers. From the immunoSEQ multiplex PCR reads, TCRdb called clonotypes with MiXCR, one entry per CDR3 protein. The table has 120,000 to 150,000 distinct CDR3 sequences, less than 95% seen once; the top ten hold more than 0.065%. Sequencing input: CD4+ T cells from PBMCs. Receptors originate from a human donor in good health.

This chain joins TRBV25-1 and TRBJ2-3; TRBD2 aligns across 13 bases. The junction had 11 bases not matched to a gene; V was cut back by 7 bases and J by 7 bases. This CDR3 has 16 amino acids. The germline V gene has CDR1 MGHDK and CDR2 SYGVNS. The CDR3 sequence is CASKPRTSGSRYTQYF. CDR3 sequence (DNA): TGTGCCAGCAAACCTCGGACTAGCGGGAGTAGGTATACGCAGTATTTT.

The rearrangement joins TRBV7-8 to TRBJ2-7; the D gene is possibly TRBD2 (6 bases). The V gene lost 6 bases and the J gene lost 8 bases, with 17 bases spanning the gap. CDR3 length equals 13 residues. Germline V lookup: CDR1 SGHVS, CDR2 FQNEAQ. The CDR3 nucleotides read TGTGCCAGCAGTTCGGGACTGAACCTTAAGCAGTACTTC. Amino acid sequence: CASSSGLNLKQYF.

The J gene is TRBJ2-7, the V gene TRBV28, with D possibly TRBD1 on 6 matching bases. The germline gives CDR1 MDHEN, CDR2 SYDVKM. This CDR3 has 13 residues. Trimming left V 4 bases short and J 4 bases short, with 11 bases between. The CDR3 DNA sequence: TGTGCCAGCAGTTCAGGGGTATGGTACGAGCAGTACTTC. Translated: CASSSGVWYEQYF.

V usage is TRBV30 and J usage is TRBJ1-2; 7 nucleotides match TRBD1. Germline trimming cut 4 bases from V and 6 bases from J; bases unmatched to any gene: 5. Germline CDR1 reads GTSNPN; CDR2 reads SVGIG (reference sequence). The CDR3 loop spans 12 amino acids. DNA of the CDR3: TGTGCCTGGAACGGGGACAGAAATGGCTACACCTTC. Its protein product is CAWNGDRNGYTF.

The chain links TRBV3-1 to TRBJ1-2, with D perhaps TRBD1 (6 bases). The CDR3 is 16 residues long. Germline CDR1 LGHDT, CDR2 YNNKEL (reference sequence). The ends were cut back, 2 bases at V and 8 bases at J, with 21 bases in the middle. The DNA of the CDR3 is TGTGCCAGCAGCCAACACGACAGGCCCAGAGCGGGGGGCTACACCTTC. Protein sequence: CASSQHDRPRAGGYTF.

The genes are TRBV7-8 and TRBJ2-4; 7 nucleotides match TRBD2. Trimming cost V 2 bases and J 1 base; bases outside gene matches: 11. Germline CDR1 SGHVS, CDR2 FQNEAQ. The CDR3 is made up of 18 amino acids. This chain's CDR3 is CASSLWASGGFAKNIQYF. For the CDR3, the DNA is TGTGCCAGCAGCTTATGGGCTAGCGGAGGGTTCGCCAAAAACATTCAGTACTTC.

The genes are TRBV3-1 and TRBJ2-3, with TRBD2 identical over 7 bases. V gave up 4 bases and J gave up 1 base; unmatched junction bases: 11. Germline CDR1 and CDR2: LGHDT and YNNKEL (reference sequence). The CDR3 sequence is 17 residues long. In DNA, the CDR3 is TGTGCCAGCAGCCCCCCCGGTAGCGGGTTCCGCACAGATACGCAGTATTTT. Amino acids: CASSPPGSGFRTDTQYF.

This sequence joins TRBV20-1 and TRBJ2-7, with D tentatively TRBD1 (9 bases). Trimming took 5 bases from V and 5 from J, leaving 19 bases between them. The CDR3 length is 14 residues. Germline values: CDR1 DFQATT, CDR2 SNEGSKA (reference sequence). The CDR3 region has the DNA TGCAGTGCTCGGGGGGGACAGGGACATCACGAGCAGTACTTC. Amino acid sequence: CSARGGQGHHEQYF.

The chain is built from TRBV20-1 and TRBJ2-3; the D is unclear. In germline, CDR1 is DFQATT, CDR2 SNEGSKA (reference sequence). Trimming left V 5 bases short and J 2 bases short, with 14 bases between. CDR3 length: 14 residues. The CDR3 spells CSALSVGFTDTQYF. CDR3 nucleotides: TGCAGTGCTCTAAGCGTGGGATTCACAGATACGCAGTATTTT.

CDR3 bases: TGTGCCAGCAGTAATAGAGACCCCGCCTACGAGCAGTACTTC. Its protein is CASSNRDPAYEQYF. The V and J genes are TRBV12-3 or TRBV12-4 and TRBJ2-7; D gene ambiguous. The ends were cut back, 5 bases at V and 2 bases at J, with 13 bases in the middle. This CDR3 spans 14 amino acids.

The chain uses TRBV18 and TRBJ2-3; possible D gene TRBD2, 6 bases. The CDR3 spans 14 residues. Germline V CDR1 and CDR2: KGHSH, LQKENI. Deletions cut 8 bases from V and 0 bases from J, with 12 bases between. In DNA, the CDR3 is TGTGCCAGCCGCCGGGAGAGGAGCACAGATACGCAGTATTTT. It translates to CASRRERSTDTQYF.

The chain couples TRBV24-1 to TRBJ2-1; 8 bases fit TRBD1. This CDR3 is built from 17 residues. Trimming at V came to 7 bases and at J to 4 bases, leaving 14 bases not matched to a gene. CDR1 KGHDR and CDR2 SFDVKD come from the germline V gene. Here the CDR3 reads CATSVIPRQGRYNEQFF. CDR3 DNA sequence: TGTGCCACCAGCGTGATCCCCCGACAGGGGCGATACAATGAGCAGTTCTTC.

This clonotype appeared a single time. The rearrangement links TRBV9 to TRBJ2-7; D is possibly TRBD1 or TRBD2 (6 bases each). Germline CDR1 is SGDLS and CDR2 is YYNGEE. The V and J ends lost 3 bases and 4 bases respectively, with 17 bases between them. This CDR3 comprises 15 residues. CDR3: CASSARGLGSYEQYF. CDR3 sequence (DNA): TGTGCCAGCAGCGCCCGGGGGCTAGGGAGTTACGAGCAGTACTTC.

V gene TRBV24-1 combines with J gene TRBJ1-5; D is unresolved. Deletions cut 2 bases from V and 6 bases from J, with 1 base between. The V gene's germline CDR1 is KGHDR and CDR2 SFDVKD. This CDR3 contains 11 residues. In DNA, the CDR3 is TGTGCCACCAGTGATTGTCAGCCCCAGCATTTT. Its protein product is CATSDCQPQHF.

The chain couples TRBV12-3 or TRBV12-4 to TRBJ2-4; D perhaps matches TRBD1 (6 bases). CDR3 length equals 13 residues. The germline V and J ends were trimmed by 6 bases and 5 bases, with 11 bases remaining between them. The CDR3 protein is CASRQGQQNIQYF. In DNA form, the CDR3 reads TGTGCCAGCAGACAGGGTCAACAAAACATTCAGTACTTC.

This clonotype was counted once. The rearrangement uses TRBV7-2 and TRBJ2-1, with 9 nucleotides matching TRBD2. CDR3 length: 15 amino acids. Germline trimming cut 1 base from V and 5 bases from J; bases unmatched to any gene: 3. Germline CDR1 and CDR2: SGHTA and FQGNSA. CDR3 in amino acids: CASSLEAGGHNEQFF. The CDR3 DNA reads as TGTGCCAGCAGCTTAGAAGCGGGAGGCCACAATGAGCAGTTCTTC.

V usage is TRBV9 and J usage is TRBJ2-1, with TRBD1 matching 7 bases. Germline trimming cut 1 base from V and 5 bases from J; bases unmatched to any gene: 3. CDR3 length equals 14 residues. CDR1 is SGDLS and CDR2 is YYNGEE in the germline V gene. The DNA of the CDR3 is TGTGCCAGCAGCGTACTGGGACAGAACAATGAGCAGTTCTTC. This sequence encodes CASSVLGQNNEQFF.

The chain's CDR3 is CASSLDGQSSYEQYF. The CDR3 nucleotides read TGCGCCAGCAGCTTGGACGGACAGAGCTCCTACGAGCAGTACTTC. The rearrangement joins TRBV5-1 to TRBJ2-7; D perhaps matches TRBD1 (6 bases). Trimming took off 0 bases at V and 0 bases at J, with 10 bases between the two ends. Germline lookup yields CDR1 SGHRS and CDR2 YFSETQ. This CDR3 has 15 residues.

The chain couples TRBV28 to TRBJ2-5; a possible D gene is TRBD1 (7 bases). Germline CDR1 MDHEN, CDR2 SYDVKM. The CDR3 extends over 15 amino acids. Trimming shortened V by 3 bases and J by 2 bases, and 13 bases separated the two germline ends. DNA of the CDR3: TGTGCCAGCAGTTTTGTCCAGGGGGGACAAGAGACCCAGTACTTC. It translates to CASSFVQGGQETQYF.

Here the CDR3 DNA reads TGTGCCAGCTCACCAGACCCAGCGGGGGGGAACAATGAGCAGTTCTTC. Protein: CASSPDPAGGNNEQFF. The chain combines TRBV18 with TRBJ2-1; 10 positions match TRBD2. V shed 2 bases and J 5 bases; nucleotides not matched to a gene: 6. The length of the CDR3 is 16 residues. Germline values: CDR1 KGHSH, CDR2 LQKENI.

The chain carries TRBV5-1 and TRBJ2-2, with 13 bases aligning to TRBD2. Germline lookup yields CDR1 SGHRS and CDR2 YFSETQ. The length of the CDR3 is 15 residues. V dropped 7 bases and J dropped 6; count of bases not matched to a gene: 6. CDR3 in DNA: TGCGCCAGCCGTCGGACTAGCGGGAGTCCCGGGGAGCTGTTTTTT. Protein product: CASRRTSGSPGELFF.

The CDR3 sequence is CASSTRTSGTSYEQYF. For the CDR3, the DNA is TGTGCCAGTAGTACGAGAACTAGCGGGACCTCCTACGAGCAGTACTTC. The chain couples TRBV19 to TRBJ2-7; 10 bases are a match to TRBD2. With V trimmed by 4 bases and J by 0 bases, 6 bases remained unmatched. CDR3 length: 16 amino acids. Germline V gives CDR1 LNHDA, CDR2 SQIVND (reference sequence).

V usage is TRBV9 and J usage is TRBJ2-1; D not certain. The V gene's germline CDR1 is SGDLS and CDR2 YYNGEE. Trimming took off 0 bases at V and 7 bases at J, with 14 bases between the two ends. The CDR3 sequence is 15 residues long. The CDR3 loop is CASSVAVGSWNEQFF. The DNA for the CDR3 is TGTGCCAGCAGCGTAGCGGTAGGGTCATGGAATGAGCAGTTCTTC.

The chain joins TRBV5-1 to TRBJ2-1; D is tentatively TRBD1 or TRBD2 (6 bases each). Trimming took 4 bases from V and 7 from J, leaving 12 bases between them. The CDR3 has 13 amino acids. The germline V gene has CDR1 SGHRS and CDR2 YFSETQ. CDR3 sequence (DNA): TGCGCCAGCAGCCGAACAGGGAGGAATGAGCAGTTCTTC. Encoded protein: CASSRTGRNEQFF.

The V gene is TRBV2, the J gene TRBJ2-7, with a possible D match to TRBD2 (5 bases). CDR1 and CDR2 from the germline V gene are SNHLY and FYNNEI. V lost 6 bases to trimming and J lost 6 bases, with 9 bases between them. This CDR3 is built from 11 residues. DNA of the CDR3: TGTGCCAGCAGGAGTGAGGGCGAGCAGTACTTC. This codes for CASRSEGEQYF.

The J gene is TRBJ2-3, the V gene TRBV5-1; D remains unclear. V lost 5 bases, J lost 0 bases, and 10 bases lay in between. This CDR3 spans 14 amino acids. Germline V gene lookup returns CDR1 SGHRS and CDR2 YFSETQ. This chain's CDR3 is CASSQELSTDTQYF. For the CDR3, the DNA is TGCGCCAGCAGTCAGGAACTTAGCACAGATACGCAGTATTTT.

This chain joins TRBV28 and TRBJ2-4, with D tentatively TRBD1 (7 bases). CDR1 and CDR2 (germline): MDHEN, SYDVKM. The CDR3 is 16 residues long. V lost 2 bases and J lost 0, with 11 bases in between. CDR3 nucleotides: TGTGCCAGCAGTTTACAGGGGGGACTAGCCAAAAACATTCAGTACTTC. Its protein is CASSLQGGLAKNIQYF. Full variable domain (outside the CDR3, taken from reference TRBV28 and TRBJ2-4): DVKVTQSSRYLVKRTGEKVFLECVQDMDHENMFWYRQDPGLGLRLIYFSYDVKMKEKGDIPEGYSVSREKKERFSLILESASTNQTSMYLCASSLQGGLAKNIQYFGAGTRLSVL.

The genes are TRBV20-1 and TRBJ2-5; 15 bases are a match to TRBD2. Germline CDR1 and CDR2: DFQATT and SNEGSKA (reference sequence). Germline trimming cut 6 bases from V and 3 bases from J; bases unmatched to any gene: 11. This CDR3 comprises 17 residues. CDR3 protein: CSAGSGLAGGTEETQYF. In DNA form, the CDR3 reads TGCAGTGCGGGAAGCGGACTAGCGGGAGGGACGGAAGAGACCCAGTACTTC.